This passage covers 9 T cell receptor beta chains from one sample sequenced in a study of early T cells in non-severe SARS-CoV-2 infection (dated by TCRdb to about 2021). Libraries came from 5' RACE. The reads were generated on a NextSeq 500. TCRdb redid the processing of the public reads, applying fastp at Q25 and MiXCR, and retained in-frame beta chains. Records with the same CDR3 protein are collapsed into one entry carrying the most frequent genes and DNA. A total of around 25,000 distinct CDR3 sequences appear in this sample, roughly 4.8% of them only once. Around 6.3% of the sample goes to the ten largest clones. Sequenced material: whole blood. The receptor set was obtained from an adult who was a healthcare worker with PCR-confirmed SARS-CoV-2 infection or an uninfected control (not recorded which).

This clonotype has just a few counts. The chain employs TRBV7-9 and TRBJ1-6, with a weak D call TRBD1 (6 bases). V was clipped by 6 bases and J by 10 bases, with 19 bases between them. The CDR3 is 15 amino acids. Germline V gives CDR1 SEHNR, CDR2 FQNEAQ (reference sequence). CDR3 bases: TGTGCCAGCAGGTTTGGCGCCGAAGGGGGATCACCCCTCCACTTT. Protein product: CASRFGAEGGSPLHF. Full variable domain (remainder filled in from reference TRBV7-9 and TRBJ1-6): DTGVSQNPRHKITKRGQNVTFRCDPISEHNRLYWYRQTLGQGPEFLTYFQNEAQLEKSRLLSDRFSAERPKGSFSTLEIQRTEQGDSAMYLCASRFGAEGGSPLHFGNGTRLTVT.

This clonotype was seen ten or more times. The chain couples TRBV7-9 to TRBJ2-1; TRBD1 might be the D (5 bases). The CDR3 is 15 residues long. Between the trimmed V and J ends, which lost 8 bases and 3 bases, there was a span of 17 bases. The germline CDR1 and CDR2 sequences are SEHNR and FQNEAQ (reference sequence). The CDR3 nucleotides read TGTGCCAGCGAGAACCTGGACACCTTCTACAATGAGCAGTTCTTC. The encoded protein is CASENLDTFYNEQFF.

This clonotype has ten or more counts. The rearrangement links TRBV20-1 to TRBJ2-1; TRBD1 might be the D (5 bases). V was cut by 5 bases and J by 2 bases, with 13 bases left in between. The length of the CDR3 is 14 residues. In germline, CDR1 is DFQATT, CDR2 SNEGSKA (reference sequence). The CDR3 is CSAPRQSAYNEQFF. The CDR3, as DNA: TGCAGTGCTCCACGACAGAGCGCCTACAATGAGCAGTTCTTC.

This clonotype came up many times. This chain uses TRBV7-9 with TRBJ2-2; 7 bases match TRBD2. V trimming: 1 base; J trimming: 0 bases; junction bases outside the gene matches: 14. The germline CDR1 and CDR2 sequences are SEHNR and FQNEAQ (reference sequence). The CDR3 covers 20 residues. This chain's CDR3 is CASSLGLGSGPTTNTGELFF. CDR3 DNA sequence: TGTGCCAGCAGCTTAGGACTCGGTAGCGGGCCCACCACGAACACCGGGGAGCTGTTTTTT.

This clonotype was detected ten times or more. The J gene is TRBJ2-1, the V gene TRBV3-1; D is unclear. Per the germline V gene, CDR1 is LGHDT and CDR2 is YNNKEL (reference sequence). V lost 0 bases and J 2 bases, leaving 8 bases between the germline ends. The CDR3 spans 15 residues. CDR3 coding DNA: TGTGCCAGCAGCCAAGAGGGGTTCCCCTACAATGAGCAGTTCTTC. It yields the protein CASSQEGFPYNEQFF.

This clonotype is categorized as medium-sized (0.01 to 0.1%). The chain couples TRBV5-4 to TRBJ1-4; D is possibly TRBD1 (6 bases). Trimming shortened V by 2 bases and J by 5 bases, and 13 bases separated the two germline ends. CDR1 is SGHNT and CDR2 is YYREEE in the germline V gene (reference sequence). There are 15 residues in the CDR3. This chain's CDR3 is CASSLNRAVNEKLFF. The CDR3 DNA is TGTGCCAGCAGCTTAAACAGGGCAGTCAATGAAAAACTGTTTTTT.

This clonotype was observed a few times. The chain carries TRBV20-1 and TRBJ2-3; possible D gene TRBD2, 6 bases. From germline, CDR1 is DFQATT and CDR2 SNEGSKA (reference sequence). V dropped 5 bases and J dropped 5 bases, with 17 bases sitting between them. The CDR3 has 14 residues. DNA of the CDR3: TGCAGTGCTGCCGCGGGAAATAGTAAAGATACGCAGTATTTT. Protein sequence: CSAAAGNSKDTQYF.

This clonotype was found many times. This chain uses TRBV7-9 with TRBJ2-6; D is possibly TRBD1 (6 bases). With 5 bases removed from V and 1 base from J, the gap between germline ends came to 24 bases. The CDR3 sequence is 20 residues long. Per germline, CDR1 SEHNR and CDR2 FQNEAQ (reference sequence). CDR3 nucleotide sequence: TGTGCCAGCAGCCGCCAACCTGTCGCGGACAGCCCTTCTGGGGCCAACGTCCTGACTTTC. Its translation: CASSRQPVADSPSGANVLTF.

This clonotype was counted many times. This rearrangement joins TRBV6-5 to TRBJ1-2, with D perhaps matching TRBD1 (6 bases). CDR1 is MNHEY, CDR2 SVGAGI, per germline. CDR3 size: 17 residues. V was cut by 1 base and J by 0 bases, with 15 bases left in between. CDR3 sequence: CASSYWDTSSANYGYTF. As DNA, the CDR3 is TGTGCCAGCAGTTACTGGGACACCAGCTCAGCTAACTATGGCTACACCTTC.